A selection of T cell receptor beta chains follows, all from one sample in a study of T-cell reconstitution after alpha-beta-depleted transplantation in children. TCRdb ran MiXCR on the PCR reads and lists one entry per CDR3 protein. The sample consists of approximately 800,000 distinct CDR3 sequences, around 15% of them appearing once. The sequencing here drew on PBMCs, mostly from graft donor cells, taken 360 days after TCRalphabeta/CD19-depleted stem cell transplant. These receptors all come from a male patient between 10 and 17 years old who had a stem cell transplant for acute lymphoblastic leukemia, so the T cells may come from the graft donor. Each CDR3 is given with its conserved first and last residue. The D gene is left open where the match is weak. Clone size appears in some rows only: once, few, many, or a class for an expanded clone.

clone size: few; D gene: .; V gene: TRBV5-1; J gene: TRBJ2-5; CDR3 DNA: TGCGCCAGCAGCGTCGGACTAACTCAAGAGACCCAGTACTTC; CDR3 protein: CASSVGLTQETQYF
clone size: few; D gene: .; V gene: TRBV5-1; J gene: TRBJ1-4; CDR3 DNA: TGCGCCAGCAGCTGGAGGAGCGCAACTAATGAAAAACTGTTTTTT; CDR3 protein: CASSWRSATNEKLFF
clone size: .; D gene: TRBD1; V gene: TRBV7-9; J gene: TRBJ2-1; CDR3 DNA: TGTGCCAGCAGCTTCACAGGGGCCTACTTCTACAATGAGCAGTTCTTC; CDR3 protein: CASSFTGAYFYNEQFF
clone size: once; D gene: TRBD2; V gene: TRBV2; J gene: TRBJ2-5; CDR3 DNA: TGTGCCAGCAGTGAAATAACTAGCGGGTCTCAAGAGACCCAGTACTTC; CDR3 protein: CASSEITSGSQETQYF
clone size: few; D gene: .; V gene: TRBV7-3; J gene: TRBJ2-3; CDR3 DNA: TGTGCCAGCAGCTCGGCTTTATCGCATGTTGGTAGAGATACGCAGTATTTT; CDR3 protein: CASSSALSHVGRDTQYF
clone size: .; D gene: .; V gene: TRBV18; J gene: TRBJ1-4; CDR3 DNA: TGTGCCAGCTCACGGCCTGGCGGGTTGGATGAAAAACTGTTTTTT; CDR3 protein: CASSRPGGLDEKLFF
clone size: few; D gene: .; V gene: TRBV29-1; J gene: TRBJ2-5; CDR3 DNA: TGCAGCGTCCGTAGCGGTGAAGAGACCCAGTACTTC; CDR3 protein: CSVRSGEETQYF
clone size: .; D gene: .; V gene: TRBV5-1; J gene: TRBJ2-5; CDR3 DNA: TGCGCCAGCAGCTTATCGAGGGAAGGGGAGACCCAGTACTTC; CDR3 protein: CASSLSREGETQYF
clone size: once; D gene: TRBD2; V gene: TRBV20-1; J gene: TRBJ2-1; CDR3 DNA: TGCTGTGCTAGGGGGGGACTAGCGAACTACAATGAGCAGTTCTTC; CDR3 protein: CCARGGLANYNEQFF
clone size: .; D gene: .; V gene: TRBV20-1; J gene: TRBJ2-5; CDR3 DNA: TGCAGTGCTAGATGGCCAGGGGGAGGAGAGACCCAGTACTTC; CDR3 protein: CSARWPGGGETQYF
clone size: few; D gene: .; V gene: TRBV4-1; J gene: TRBJ2-7; CDR3 DNA: TGCGCCAGCAGCCTAGACCAGAATGCGGACGAGCAGTACTTC; CDR3 protein: CASSLDQNADEQYF
clone size: .; D gene: .; V gene: TRBV4-1; J gene: TRBJ2-7; CDR3 DNA: TGCGCCAGCAGCCAAAGCAGGGCGTACGAGCAGTACTTC; CDR3 protein: CASSQSRAYEQYF
clone size: many; D gene: .; V gene: TRBV9; J gene: TRBJ1-3; CDR3 DNA: TGTGCCTCGGGCTCGAGCTCTGGAAACACCATATATTTT; CDR3 protein: CASGSSSGNTIYF
clone size: once; D gene: TRBD1; V gene: TRBV18; J gene: TRBJ1-4; CDR3 DNA: TGTGCCAGCAGATCGCTCAGACAGGGTAGAAATGAAAAACTGTTTTTT; CDR3 protein: CASRSLRQGRNEKLFF
clone size: .; D gene: TRBD1; V gene: TRBV7-6; J gene: TRBJ2-7; CDR3 DNA: TGTGCCAGCGGAATATCGCGGGACAGGAGCTCCTACGAGCAGTACTTC; CDR3 protein: CASGISRDRSSYEQYF
clone size: few; D gene: .; V gene: TRBV6-6; J gene: TRBJ2-7; CDR3 DNA: TGTGCCAGCAGAGACAGGAACTCCTACGAGCAGTACTTC; CDR3 protein: CASRDRNSYEQYF
clone size: .; D gene: TRBD1; V gene: TRBV18; J gene: TRBJ2-5; CDR3 DNA: TGTGCCAGCTCACCGGGACAGAATGCCCAGTACTTC; CDR3 protein: CASSPGQNAQYF